These 9 T cell receptor beta chains share one sample of origin, sequenced in a study of T cell responses to AZD1222 COVID-19 vaccine. TCRdb keeps only in-frame clones here, not all; method: immunoSEQ multiplex PCR. This table has 100,000 to 120,000 clones, around 81% appearing once. This sample comprised peripheral blood, obtained on day 0 of AZD1222 vaccination. The source is an adult in good health.

This clone was picked up many times. The gene calls are TRBV19 and TRBJ1-1; D perhaps matches TRBD1 (6 bases). The V and J ends lost 5 bases and 4 bases respectively, with 11 bases between them. This CDR3 has 13 amino acids. Germline assignment: CDR1 LNHDA and CDR2 SQIVND (reference sequence). The CDR3 coding sequence is TGTGCCAGTAGTGTGGAACAGGGCACTGAAGCTTTCTTT. It is translated as CASSVEQGTEAFF.

The chain has TRBV9 and TRBJ2-7; 9 positions match TRBD2. J lost 2 bases, V lost 0 bases, and 3 bases had no gene match. This CDR3 is built from 15 residues. In germline, CDR1 is SGDLS, CDR2 YYNGEE. This CDR3 is CASSVDGTSTYEQYF. The CDR3 coding sequence is TGTGCCAGCAGCGTAGACGGGACTAGCACCTACGAGCAGTACTTC. Complete variable domain (other parts from reference TRBV9 and TRBJ2-7): DSGVTQTPKHLITATGQRVTLRCSPRSGDLSVYWYQQSLDQGLQFLIQYYNGEERAKGNILERFSAQQFPDLHSELNLSSLELGDSALYFCASSVDGTSTYEQYFGPGTRLTVT.

Here the CDR3 reads CASLGQLGNTIYF. The CDR3 DNA follows: TGTGCCAGCTTGGGACAGCTCGGAAACACCATATATTTT. V usage is TRBV6-5 and J usage is TRBJ1-3, with 7 bases aligning to TRBD1. Germline loops: CDR1 MNHEY, CDR2 SVGAGI. This CDR3 has 13 amino acids. V was pared by 8 bases and J by 4 bases, with 5 bases of the junction left unmatched.

J is TRBJ2-1 and V is TRBV7-2; 8 positions match TRBD1. Germline CDR1 reads SGHTA; CDR2 reads FQGNSA. V was clipped by 5 bases and J by 8 bases; unmatched bases: 11. CDR3 length equals 15 residues. CDR3 sequence: CASSIRSGGRDEQFF. CDR3 nucleotides: TGTGCCAGCAGCATTAGATCAGGGGGCCGGGATGAGCAGTTCTTC.

CDR3 nucleotide sequence: TGCGCCAGCAGCTTAGGAGGGACAGGGGGCATCTATGGCTACACCTTC. Amino acid sequence: CASSLGGTGGIYGYTF. The chain employs TRBV5-1 and TRBJ1-2, with 12 bases matching TRBD1. The V and J ends lost 2 bases and 4 bases, in that order; junction bases with no gene match: 6. From germline, CDR1 is SGHRS and CDR2 YFSETQ. The CDR3 length is 16 residues.

The chain uses TRBV7-3 and TRBJ2-1; 7 nucleotides match TRBD2. CDR3 length: 13 amino acids. Germline lookup yields CDR1 SGHTA and CDR2 FQGTGA. The ends lost 5 bases at V and 7 bases at J; junction bases unmatched: 5. DNA of the CDR3: TGTGCCAGCAGCCTCTCACTAGCGAATGAGCAGTTCTTC. Translated, it gives CASSLSLANEQFF. Full variable domain (rest looked up from reference TRBV7-3 and TRBJ2-1): GAGVSQTPSNKVTEKGKYVELRCDPISGHTALYWYRQSLGQGPEFLIYFQGTGAADDSGLPNDRFFAVRPEGSVSTLKIQRTERGDSAVYLCASSLSLANEQFFGPGTRLTVL.

This clone was recorded only once. The chain carries TRBV19 and TRBJ1-5; no reliable D call. V was pared by 3 bases and J by 1 base, with 10 bases between. Looked up from germline, CDR1 is LNHDA and CDR2 is SQIVND (reference sequence). This CDR3 has 15 amino acids. In DNA, the CDR3 is TGTGCCAGTAGTATGGAGGAGGCCAGCAATCAGCCCCAGCATTTT. It codes for CASSMEEASNQPQHF.

The sample holds a few counts of this clone. The J gene is TRBJ1-4, the V gene TRBV3-1 (or the pseudogene TRBV3-2), with unresolved D. The V gene's germline CDR1 is LGHDT and CDR2 YNNKEL (reference sequence). V was trimmed by 1 base and J by 2 bases, leaving 8 bases between them. The CDR3 loop spans 15 amino acids. The CDR3 loop is CASSQVAGTNEKLFF. The CDR3 DNA reads as TGTGCCAGCAGCCAAGTCGCGGGGACTAATGAAAAACTGTTTTTT.

Remarks on this clone: Distinct nucleotide sequences in the sample also encode this CDR3. The V and J genes are TRBV5-1 and TRBJ1-5; possible D gene TRBD1, 5 bases. In germline, CDR1 is SGHRS, CDR2 YFSETQ. V was shortened by 0 bases and J by 7 bases, with 14 bases between the two germline ends. The CDR3 consists of 15 residues. The CDR3 sequence is CASSLGDLPNQPQHF. The CDR3 region has the DNA TGCGCCAGCAGCTTGGGGGACCTCCCCAACCAGCCCCAGCATTTT.